This T cell receptor beta chain was recorded in a study of shared clonotypes between healthy human individuals. Overall study findings and caveats: Sampling was confined to blood; repertoires within tissues likely differ. Shared clonotypes: about 5% naive CD4, about 3.3% naive CD8, about 2.4% memory CD4, approximately 0.4% memory CD8. The donor pool, a small one, limited the genetic and exposure-history diversity represented.

Comments on this clone: Its antigen remains unidentified.

HIV-negative, healthy adults without recent acute infections or vaccinations were the donors. This table comes from immunoSEQ multiplex PCR, and its TCRdb copy is limited to in-frame clones, with some not included. The table lists roughly 1,600,000 clones, approximately 98.5% of them singletons. Per the germline V gene, CDR1 is MDHEN and CDR2 is SYDVKM. This CDR3 is built from 15 residues. Trimming cost V 8 bases and J 8 bases; bases outside gene matches: 15. The chain combines TRBV28 with TRBJ1-2, with TRBD1 matching 9 bases. This TCR derives from a man aged 25 to 45 in good health. The sample consisted of naive CD4+ T cells sorted from blood. Sample subset: CD45RA+ positively selected. CDR3 region: CASQASGQGRKGYTF. In nucleotides, the CDR3 is TGTGCCAGCCAAGCTTCGGGACAGGGAAGGAAAGGCTACACCTTC.